This paragraph reports one TCR beta chain. The target antigen is unknown. The same CDR3 arises from other DNA sequences in this sample as well. Measured with immunoSEQ multiplex PCR; TCRdb has only the in-frame clones, and not every one. Among about 85,000 clones listed, about 91% were seen once. This record comes from a study of graft-versus-host responses after intestinal transplantation. At the level of the study: Tacrolimus and steroids were given for 2 to 3 years to all recipients after anti-thymocyte globulin induction. Whole-study results and caveats: Investigators detected GvH clones in recipient marrow, with some emerging earlier in ileum or blood.

The receptor was isolated from a human donor who was the organ donor for an intestinal transplant. The source was unstimulated CD8+ T cells sorted from spleen or lymph node cells, collected before transplant.

The CDR3 DNA reads TGTGCCAGCAGCTTTACGAACACCGGGGAGCTGTTTTTT. Encoded protein: CASSFTNTGELFF. The rearrangement uses TRBV7-2 and TRBJ2-2; D is unresolved. This CDR3 is 13 amino acids long. Trimming took off 3 bases at V and 0 bases at J, with 2 bases between the two ends. Germline CDR1 reads SGHTA; CDR2 reads FQGNSA.